Presented here are 8 T cell receptor beta chains from one specimen sequenced in a study of OX40 agonist ivuxolimab in advanced cancers. The assay was immunoSEQ multiplex PCR, and TCRdb's table has in-frame clones only and misses some. The sample lists about 80,000 clones, approximately 93% seen once, with 9.5% to 12% in the top ten. Sequenced here: CD4+ or CD8+ T cells sorted from blood, sampled in a trial of the OX40 agonist ivuxolimab. The receptors shown here come from an adult with an advanced solid tumor such as melanoma, head and neck, liver or kidney cancer.

The rearrangement links TRBV6-1 to TRBJ2-3; TRBD2 aligns across 11 bases. Germline lookup yields CDR1 MNHNS and CDR2 SASEGT. V trimming: 6 bases; J trimming: 3 bases; junction bases outside the gene matches: 5. The CDR3 extends over 15 amino acids. In DNA, the CDR3 is TGTGCCAGCAGCGATTTAGCGGGGGGGACAGATACGCAGTATTTT. This codes for CASSDLAGGTDTQYF.

The chain employs TRBV4-3 and TRBJ1-4; weak D call: TRBD1 (5 bases). The length of the CDR3 is 15 residues. Germline values: CDR1 LGHNA, CDR2 YSLEER. V lost 0 bases to trimming and J lost 7 bases, with 12 bases between them. The CDR3 is CASSQDGRVREKLFF. CDR3 DNA: TGCGCCAGCAGCCAAGATGGCAGGGTTCGTGAAAAACTGTTTTTT.

The V call is TRBV7-8, the J call TRBJ2-1, with D maybe TRBD1 (6 bases). The CDR3 totals 18 residues. Germline CDR1 is SGHVS and CDR2 is FQNEAQ. Deletions cut 6 bases from V and 6 bases from J, with 27 bases between. The CDR3 here is CASSPALSESRGSNEQFF. The CDR3 DNA is TGTGCCAGCAGTCCCGCCCTATCTGAAAGCAGGGGCTCCAATGAGCAGTTCTTC.

The chain employs TRBV19 and TRBJ2-3; 8 nucleotides align to TRBD2. CDR1 LNHDA and CDR2 SQIVND come from the germline V gene (reference sequence). The V gene end was trimmed by 10 bases and the J gene end by 0 bases; junction bases not matched to a gene: 15. The CDR3 consists of 17 residues. DNA of the CDR3: TGTGCCACCACTACTTTGGGAGCGGGGGAGAGCACAGATACGCAGTATTTT. It codes for CATTTLGAGESTDTQYF.

V gene TRBV11-1 combines with J gene TRBJ2-5, with D perhaps matching TRBD2 (6 bases). Germline V CDR1 and CDR2: SGHAT, FQDESV (reference sequence). V was shortened by 5 bases and J by 5 bases, with 21 bases between the two germline ends. This CDR3 region has 16 residues. The CDR3 here is CASSVGGATVGETQYF. In DNA form, the CDR3 reads TGTGCCAGCAGCGTAGGAGGGGCGACTGTTGGGGAGACCCAGTACTTC.

Here the CDR3 reads CASNMRQTEGCRDEKLFF. The CDR3 nucleotides are TGTGCCAGCAACATGCGGCAGACGGAGGGGTGTAGGGATGAAAAACTGTTTTTT. The chain links TRBV7-4 to TRBJ1-4; tentative D call: TRBD1 (5 bases). The CDR3 contains 18 residues. V lost 7 bases and J 6 bases, leaving 27 bases between the germline ends. Germline loops: CDR1 SGHVT, CDR2 SQSDAQ.

This clone was recorded a few times. The CDR3 reads CASSQDFTQPQHF. The CDR3, as DNA: TGCGCCAGCAGCCAAGATTTCACTCAGCCCCAGCATTTT. This sequence joins TRBV4-3 and TRBJ1-5; D not certain. Per the germline V gene, CDR1 is LGHNA and CDR2 is YSLEER. V lost 0 bases and J 6 bases, leaving 6 bases between the germline ends. The CDR3 totals 13 residues.

The V call is TRBV11-2, the J call TRBJ2-2; no firm D call. V lost 2 bases, J lost 1 base, and 2 bases lay in between. CDR3 length: 13 amino acids. CDR1 and CDR2 from the germline V gene are SGHAT and FQNNGV. As DNA, the CDR3 is TGTGCCAGCAGCTTAAGGAACACCGGGGAGCTGTTTTTT. It translates to CASSLRNTGELFF.